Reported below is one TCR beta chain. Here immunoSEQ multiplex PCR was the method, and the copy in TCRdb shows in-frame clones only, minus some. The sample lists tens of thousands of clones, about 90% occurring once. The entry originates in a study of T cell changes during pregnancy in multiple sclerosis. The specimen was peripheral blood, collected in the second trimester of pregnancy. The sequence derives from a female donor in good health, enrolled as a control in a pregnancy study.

CDR3 bases: TGTGCCAGCAGCACCCCAGCAGGGTTGACTTTCTTT. This encodes CASSTPAGLTFF. The rearrangement links TRBV28 to TRBJ1-1; TRBD1 might be the D (5 bases). The CDR3 runs 12 residues. V dropped 6 bases and J dropped 12 bases, with 17 bases sitting between them. Germline assignment: CDR1 MDHEN and CDR2 SYDVKM. Full variable domain (outside the CDR3, taken from reference TRBV28 and TRBJ1-1): DVKVTQSSRYLVKRTGEKVFLECVQDMDHENMFWYRQDPGLGLRLIYFSYDVKMKEKGDIPEGYSVSREKKERFSLILESASTNQTSMYLCASSTPAGLTFFGQGTRLTVV.